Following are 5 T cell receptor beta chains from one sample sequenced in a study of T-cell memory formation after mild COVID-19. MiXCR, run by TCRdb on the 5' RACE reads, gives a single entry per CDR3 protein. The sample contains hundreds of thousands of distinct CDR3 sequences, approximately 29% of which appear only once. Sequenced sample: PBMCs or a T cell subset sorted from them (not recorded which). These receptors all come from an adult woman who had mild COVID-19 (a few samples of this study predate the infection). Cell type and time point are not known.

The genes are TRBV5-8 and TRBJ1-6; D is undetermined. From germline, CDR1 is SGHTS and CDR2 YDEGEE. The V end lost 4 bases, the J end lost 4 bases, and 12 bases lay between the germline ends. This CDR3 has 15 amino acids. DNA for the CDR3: TGTGCCAGCAGCGGGGAGACACGATATAATTCACCCCTCCACTTT. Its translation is CASSGETRYNSPLHF.

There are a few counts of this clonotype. As DNA, the CDR3 is TGTGCCAGCAGACGGAGCGGGGGGGACAATGAGCAGTTCTTC. Amino acids: CASRRSGGDNEQFF. The chain joins TRBV3-1 to TRBJ2-1, with 10 bases that match TRBD2. The trim removed 6 bases at V and 5 bases at J, leaving 4 bases unmatched. The CDR3 is made up of 14 amino acids. CDR1 and CDR2 (germline): LGHDT, YNNKEL (reference sequence).

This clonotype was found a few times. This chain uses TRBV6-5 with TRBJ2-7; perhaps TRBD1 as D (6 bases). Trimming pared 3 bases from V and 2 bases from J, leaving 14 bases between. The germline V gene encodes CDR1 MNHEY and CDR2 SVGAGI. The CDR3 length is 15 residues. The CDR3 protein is CASSYKPGATYEQYF. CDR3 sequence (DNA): TGTGCCAGCAGTTATAAGCCAGGGGCCACCTACGAGCAGTACTTC.

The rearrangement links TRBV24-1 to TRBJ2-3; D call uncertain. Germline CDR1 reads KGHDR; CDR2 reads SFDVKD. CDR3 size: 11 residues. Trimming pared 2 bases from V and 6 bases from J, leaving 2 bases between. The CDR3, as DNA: TGTGCCACCAGTGATTGGGATACGCAGTATTTT. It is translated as CATSDWDTQYF.

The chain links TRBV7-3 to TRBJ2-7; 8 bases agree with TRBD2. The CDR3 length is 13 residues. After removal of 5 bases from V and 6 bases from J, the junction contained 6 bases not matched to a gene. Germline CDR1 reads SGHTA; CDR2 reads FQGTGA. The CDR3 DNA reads TGTGCCAGCAGCCCACGGGGGGGATTCGAGCAGTACTTC. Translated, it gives CASSPRGGFEQYF.